A selection of T cell receptor beta chains follows, all from one sample in a study of OX40 agonist ivuxolimab in advanced cancers. Sequencing used immunoSEQ multiplex PCR; TCRdb keeps in-frame clones, though not all of them. The sample has about 22,000 clones; roughly 90% are singletons. The sample consisted of CD4+ or CD8+ T cells sorted from blood, taken in a trial of the OX40 agonist ivuxolimab. Receptors were obtained from an adult with an advanced solid tumor such as melanoma, head and neck, liver or kidney cancer. CDR3s include the opening cysteine and the closing phenylalanine or tryptophan. The D gene is left open where the match is weak. Clone size is stated in some rows and not others, as once, few, many or a class when expanded.

J gene	clone size	V gene	D gene	CDR3 protein	CDR3 DNA
TRBJ2-1	-	TRBV6-5	-	CASSYSIGNEQFF	TGTGCCAGCAGTTACTCGATCGGGAATGAGCAGTTCTTC
TRBJ2-7	once	TRBV6-5	-	CASSYRELDEQYF	TGTGCCAGCAGTTACCGGGAGCTCGACGAGCAGTACTTC
TRBJ2-1	-	TRBV9	TRBD2	CASSPSGPGNEQFF	TGTGCCAGCAGCCCTAGCGGCCCAGGGAATGAGCAGTTCTTC
TRBJ2-1	-	TRBV7-9	-	CASSLDEQFF	TGTGCCAGCAGCTTGGATGAGCAGTTCTTC
TRBJ1-5	-	TRBV2	TRBD1	CASKGQGHQPQHF	TGTGCCAGCAAGGGACAGGGGCATCAGCCCCAGCATTTT
TRBJ1-3	-	TRBV7-9	-	CASSLSDSGNTIYF	TGTGCCAGCAGCTTATCAGACTCTGGAAACACCATATATTTT
TRBJ2-3	-	TRBV10-2	-	CASTASTDTQYF	TGCGCCAGTACAGCTAGCACAGATACGCAGTATTTT
TRBJ1-2	-	TRBV28	-	CASSSTQTQGLWYGYTF	TGTGCCAGCAGTTCCACACAAACCCAGGGGTTATGGTATGGCTACACCTTC
TRBJ2-7	-	TRBV7-9	TRBD2	CASSYTSGAYEQYF	TGTGCCAGCAGCTATACTAGCGGGGCCTACGAGCAGTACTTC
TRBJ2-1	-	TRBV6-4	TRBD2	CASSPLAGVPAIYNEQFF	TGTGCCAGCAGTCCTCTAGCGGGAGTCCCTGCCATCTACAATGAGCAGTTCTTC
TRBJ2-2	-	TRBV25-1	-	CASSGNTGELFF	TGTGCCAGCTCCGGGAACACCGGGGAGCTGTTTTTT
TRBJ2-1	medium-sized	TRBV5-6	-	CASSLAWIGRNEQFF	TGTGCCAGCAGCTTGGCCTGGATAGGGAGAAATGAGCAGTTCTTC
TRBJ2-7	once	TRBV5-1	-	CASSLSVIIPYEQYF	TGCGCCAGCAGCTTGTCGGTGATAATACCCTACGAGCAGTACTTC
TRBJ1-6	few	TRBV27	-	CATTGSGVNNSPLHF	TGTGCCACCACCGGGTCAGGGGTTAATAATTCACCCCTCCACTTT
TRBJ1-2	-	TRBV4-3	TRBD1	CASSMGQTNYGYTF	TGCGCCAGCAGCATGGGACAGACTAACTATGGCTACACCTTC
TRBJ2-2	-	TRBV4-1	-	CASSQDISGAAVGELFF	TGCGCCAGCAGCCAAGATATTTCCGGGGCGGCGGTCGGGGAGCTGTTTTTT
TRBJ2-2	-	TRBV7-9	-	CASSLALGPRRTGELFF	TGTGCCAGCAGCTTAGCCCTAGGCCCGAGAAGGACCGGGGAGCTGTTTTTT
TRBJ2-2	-	TRBV2	-	CASSEQGSSNTGELFF	TGTGCCAGCAGTGAACAGGGGTCCTCTAACACCGGGGAGCTGTTTTTT
TRBJ1-2	-	TRBV27	-	CASSHGGGYGYTF	TGTGCCAGCAGCCATGGGGGGGGCTATGGCTACACCTTC
TRBJ2-3	-	TRBV10-3	-	CAISLSGLLDSTDTQYF	TGTGCCATCAGTCTCTCCGGACTGTTAGATAGCACAGATACGCAGTATTTT
TRBJ2-1	-	TRBV27	-	CASSYGSSYNEQFF	TGTGCCAGCAGTTACGGGAGCTCCTACAATGAGCAGTTCTTC
TRBJ2-5	medium-sized	TRBV2	-	CASSGGQTIFQETQYF	TGTGCCAGCAGTGGCGGACAGACAATTTTCCAAGAGACCCAGTACTTC
TRBJ2-3	-	TRBV11-2	-	CASSLLERGPSTDTQYF	TGTGCCAGCAGCCTCCTCGAGAGGGGCCCCAGCACAGATACGCAGTATTTT
TRBJ2-2	-	TRBV7-6	TRBD2	CASSLLAGGTGELFF	TGTGCCAGCAGCTTACTAGCGGGAGGAACCGGGGAGCTGTTTTTT
TRBJ2-3	-	TRBV9	TRBD2	CASSIPLAGGSDTQYF	TGTGCCAGCAGCATCCCTCTAGCGGGAGGGTCAGATACGCAGTATTTT
TRBJ2-1	-	TRBV18	-	CASSPPGNNEQFF	TGTGCCAGCTCACCACCAGGGAACAATGAGCAGTTCTTC
TRBJ1-1	-	TRBV27	TRBD1	CASRLSQGVEAFF	TGTGCCAGCAGACTCTCCCAGGGGGTTGAAGCTTTCTTT
TRBJ2-1	-	TRBV5-4	TRBD2	CASSLESGRVYNEQFF	TGTGCCAGCAGCTTGGAGAGCGGGAGGGTCTACAATGAGCAGTTCTTC
TRBJ2-5	-	TRBV7-8	-	CASSLAYGVQETQYF	TGTGCCAGCAGCTTAGCTTACGGGGTTCAAGAGACCCAGTACTTC
TRBJ2-7	few	TRBV30	TRBD1	CAWSVQGTAEQYF	TGTGCCTGGAGTGTGCAGGGGACAGCCGAGCAGTACTTC
TRBJ1-5	-	TRBV6-6	-	CASSPLEEGNQPQHF	TGTGCCAGCAGTCCCCTCGAGGAGGGCAATCAGCCCCAGCATTTT
TRBJ2-1	-	TRBV9	-	CASSVEALAYNEQFF	TGTGCCAGCAGCGTAGAAGCGTTAGCCTACAATGAGCAGTTCTTC
TRBJ2-5	once	TRBV15	-	CATSRVGTETQYF	TGTGCCACCAGCAGAGTGGGGACCGAGACCCAGTACTTC
TRBJ2-7	-	TRBV19	-	CASRDQGNPFYEQYF	TGTGCCAGTAGAGACCAGGGTAACCCCTTTTACGAGCAGTACTTC
TRBJ1-1	-	TRBV13	-	CASSAPPGPRLLAFF	TGTGCCAGCAGCGCACCCCCGGGACCTCGTCTGTTAGCTTTCTTT
TRBJ1-3	-	TRBV18	-	CASSWADSTSGNTIYF	TGTGCCAGCTCTTGGGCAGACAGCACTTCTGGAAACACCATATATTTT
TRBJ2-1	-	TRBV7-9	TRBD1	CASNRDRVQSDEQFF	TGTGCCAGCAATAGAGACAGGGTCCAAAGCGATGAGCAGTTCTTC
TRBJ2-5	-	TRBV15	-	CATGSGDRETQYF	TGTGCCACCGGCTCAGGGGATCGCGAGACCCAGTACTTC
TRBJ1-1	-	TRBV11-2	-	CASSLVLFHRVNTEAFF	TGTGCCAGCAGCTTAGTTCTTTTCCACAGGGTGAACACTGAAGCTTTCTTT
TRBJ1-2	once	TRBV13	-	CASSLGGTNYGYTF	TGTGCCAGCAGTTTGGGCGGAACTAACTATGGCTACACCTTC
TRBJ2-2	once	TRBV7-9	TRBD2	CASSLAWTSEDTGELFF	TGTGCCAGCAGCTTAGCTTGGACTAGCGAGGACACCGGGGAGCTGTTTTTT
TRBJ2-3	-	TRBV10-2	-	CASSEGVFPTDTQYF	TGCGCCAGCAGTGAGGGAGTTTTCCCCACAGATACGCAGTATTTT
TRBJ2-7	-	TRBV19	-	CASSILSGSEQYF	TGTGCCAGTAGTATACTGTCGGGGAGCGAGCAGTACTTC
TRBJ2-7	-	TRBV14	-	CASSQVKGLYNEQYF	TGTGCCAGCAGCCAAGTCAAGGGACTCTACAACGAGCAGTACTTC
TRBJ2-5	-	TRBV11-2	TRBD1	CASSIYRGLQGTQYF	TGTGCCAGCAGCATCTACAGGGGATTGCAGGGGACCCAGTACTTC
TRBJ2-2	-	TRBV2	TRBD2	CASRGGSGTGELFF	TGTGCCAGCAGAGGCGGGAGTGGCACCGGGGAGCTGTTTTTT
TRBJ1-1	few	TRBV19	-	CATGWGVAFF	TGTGCCACAGGATGGGGGGTCGCTTTCTTT
TRBJ1-1	-	TRBV20-1	-	CSAPLNTEAFF	TGCAGTGCTCCCCTGAACACTGAAGCTTTCTTT
TRBJ2-3	-	TRBV5-1	-	CASSEGANYDKTDTQYF	TGCGCCAGCAGTGAAGGGGCGAATTATGATAAAACAGATACGCAGTATTTT
TRBJ2-1	-	TRBV11-2	TRBD1	CASSLDDRGSYNEQFF	TGTGCCAGCAGCTTAGATGACAGGGGGTCCTACAATGAGCAGTTCTTC
TRBJ1-1	-	TRBV5-3	-	CASSWELVGTEAFF	TGTGCCAGCAGCTGGGAACTGGTTGGCACTGAAGCTTTCTTT
TRBJ2-1	-	TRBV27	TRBD2	CASSLLAGSAHNEQFF	TGTGCCAGCAGTTTACTAGCGGGGAGTGCCCACAATGAGCAGTTCTTC
TRBJ2-7	-	TRBV6-6	-	CASSYSEGYEQYF	TGTGCCAGCAGTTACTCGGAGGGCTACGAGCAGTACTTC
TRBJ2-3	-	TRBV11-3	TRBD2	CASSLKRLAPADTQYF	TGTGCCAGCAGCCTCAAGCGACTAGCTCCCGCAGATACGCAGTATTTT